The 20 T cell receptor beta chains below come from one sample, sequenced in a study of cytomegalovirus exposure and HLA in healthy donors. PCR used 60 Vbeta primers and 13 Jbeta primers. Sequencing used immunoSEQ multiplex PCR; TCRdb keeps in-frame clones, though not all of them. The sample holds 200,000 or so clones, over 75% seen once. The sample taken for sequencing was PBMCs. The receptors come from a girl under 10 years old in good health and CMV-seronegative.

CDR3 sequence (DNA): TGCGCCAGCAGCTCTGCAGGACTAGCGGGGGCTCACGAGCAGTACTTC. The encoded protein is CASSSAGLAGAHEQYF. V and J are TRBV5-1 and TRBJ2-7; TRBD2 agrees at 13 bases. V dropped 3 bases and J dropped 5; count of bases not matched to a gene: 8. This CDR3 spans 16 amino acids. CDR1 is SGHRS, CDR2 YFSETQ, per germline.

V and J are TRBV6-4 and TRBJ2-1; TRBD2 matches 12 bases. Unmatched junction bases numbered 8, after V lost 6 bases and J lost 8 bases. The V gene's germline CDR1 is MRHNA and CDR2 SNTAGT. The length of the CDR3 is 15 residues. CDR3 region: CASSDASGGVDEQFF. CDR3 nucleotide sequence: TGTGCCAGCAGCGATGCTAGCGGGGGGGTCGATGAGCAGTTCTTC.

The V call is TRBV29-1, the J call TRBJ2-3, with 9 bases lining up with TRBD2. The CDR3 has 14 residues. In germline, CDR1 is SQVTM, CDR2 ANQGSEA. Losses at the gene ends were 7 bases for V and 2 bases for J; bases not matched to a gene: 7. The CDR3 here is CSGGGGMITDTQYF. CDR3 in DNA: TGCAGCGGCGGGGGGGGGATGATCACAGATACGCAGTATTTT.

This clone was detected once. The chain links TRBV2 to TRBJ2-3, with D perhaps TRBD2 (6 bases). Germline V gene sequence: CDR1 SNHLY, CDR2 FYNNEI. CDR3 length: 16 residues. The V and J ends lost 3 bases and 1 base respectively, with 14 bases between them. The CDR3 sequence: CASSDSRGVGTDTQYF. The CDR3 DNA is TGTGCCAGCAGTGATTCGCGGGGAGTCGGCACAGATACGCAGTATTTT. The full variable domain, in which reference TRBV2 and TRBJ2-3 provide the parts outside the CDR3, is EPEVTQTPSHQVTQMGQEVILRCVPISNHLYFYWYRQILGQKVEFLVSFYNNEISEKSEIFDDQFSVERPDGSNFTLKIRSTKLEDSAMYFCASSDSRGVGTDTQYFGPGTRLTVL.

V gene TRBV13 combines with J gene TRBJ2-7; D may be TRBD1 (6 bases). V lost 3 bases and J lost 4, with 10 bases in between. Germline assignment: CDR1 PRHDT and CDR2 FYEKMQ (reference sequence). The CDR3 runs 13 residues. CDR3 DNA: TGTGCCAGCAGCTTGGGGGCGACGTACGAGCAGTACTTC. Amino acid sequence: CASSLGATYEQYF.

The J gene is TRBJ2-7, the V gene TRBV5-4; 7 nucleotides match TRBD2. Germline V gene data show CDR1 as SGHNT and CDR2 as YYREEE (reference sequence). CDR3 length equals 15 residues. The V gene end was trimmed by 0 bases and the J gene end by 0 bases; junction bases not matched to a gene: 3. The CDR3 DNA sequence: TGTGCCAGCAGCTTGGCTAGCGGCACCTCCTACGAGCAGTACTTC. Translation: CASSLASGTSYEQYF.

Regarding this clone: An end of the junction does not agree with germline; a read error may underlie this. The chain employs TRBV4-2 and TRBJ2-3; 13 bases agree with TRBD2. CDR1 LGHNA and CDR2 YNFKEQ come from the germline V gene. This CDR3 has 19 amino acids. CDR3 nucleotide sequence: TGTGCCGGCAGCCAAGAACGAAGGAGGACTAGCGGGAGTTCAGATACGCAGTATTTT. Amino acids: CAGSQERRRTSGSSDTQYF.

The DNA for the CDR3 is TGTGCCAGCAGCTTATTGGTCGGACAGGGTGGATCCGGAGCTTTCTTT. Its protein is CASSLLVGQGGSGAFF. V and J are TRBV7-9 and TRBJ1-1; TRBD1 matches at 8 bases. Germline V gene sequence: CDR1 SEHNR, CDR2 FQNEAQ (reference sequence). The CDR3 sequence is 16 residues long. The trim removed 2 bases at V and 10 bases at J, leaving 15 bases unmatched.

This sequence joins TRBV30 and TRBJ2-1, with TRBD1 matching over 8 bases. Per germline, CDR1 GTSNPN and CDR2 SVGIG (reference sequence). The CDR3 covers 15 residues. The V gene end was trimmed by 1 base and the J gene end by 8 bases; junction bases not matched to a gene: 10. The DNA of the CDR3 is TGTGCCTGGAGTGGAGGCCAGGGGGCGCTGGATGAGCAGTTCTTC. Protein: CAWSGGQGALDEQFF. The full variable domain, its missing parts supplied by reference TRBV30 and TRBJ2-1, is SQTIHQWPATLVQPVGSPLSLECTVEGTSNPNLYWYRQAAGRGLQLLFYSVGIGQISSEVPQNLSASRPQDRQFILSSKKLLLSDSGFYLCAWSGGQGALDEQFFGPGTRLTVL.

This sequence joins TRBV5-8 and TRBJ2-5, with 10 bases lining up with TRBD1. Matching the DNA end better, TRBJ2-7 makes the J call doubtful. CDR1 and CDR2 (germline): SGHTS, YDEGEE. This CDR3 is built from 15 residues. CDR3: CASSRRDRGSYEQYF. The CDR3 DNA reads as TGTGCCAGCAGCCGGCGGGACAGGGGTTCCTACGAGCAGTACTTC.

The chain joins TRBV27 to TRBJ2-1, with TRBD1 identical over 7 bases. The CDR3 length is 13 residues. Trimming removed 5 bases from V and 8 bases from J; junction bases left unmatched: 6. The germline gives CDR1 MNHEY, CDR2 SMNVEV (reference sequence). The CDR3 protein is CASSLRGGHEQFF. CDR3 in DNA: TGTGCCAGCAGTCTAAGAGGGGGCCATGAGCAGTTCTTC.

The chain has TRBV14 and TRBJ1-6; D possibly corresponds to TRBD1 (5 bases). Per the germline V gene, CDR1 is SGHDN and CDR2 is FVKESK. The CDR3 covers 14 residues. Deletions cut 3 bases from V and 8 bases from J, with 11 bases between. The CDR3 reads CASSHRDSYSPLHF. The CDR3 DNA follows: TGTGCCAGCAGCCACCGGGACTCCTATTCACCCCTCCACTTT.

The chain has TRBV15 and TRBJ2-7; tentatively, D is TRBD1 (6 bases). The V end lost 1 base, the J end lost 2 bases, and 21 bases lay between the germline ends. The CDR3 sequence is 18 residues long. Germline V CDR1 and CDR2: LNHNV, YYDKDF (reference sequence). The CDR3 spells CATSRAPRGGGLTYEQYF. CDR3 DNA: TGTGCCACCAGCAGAGCTCCGAGAGGGGGTGGGCTCACCTACGAGCAGTACTTC.

The rearrangement links TRBV2 to TRBJ1-2; 8 nucleotides agree with TRBD1. The CDR3 is made up of 15 amino acids. The junction had 14 bases not matched to a gene; V was cut back by 7 bases and J by 7 bases. CDR1 is SNHLY and CDR2 is FYNNEI in the germline V gene. CDR3 sequence reads: CASNLQGTGSVGYTF. The CDR3 bases are TGTGCCAGCAACCTACAGGGGACAGGATCGGTTGGCTACACCTTC.

V and J are TRBV5-1 and TRBJ2-1; perhaps TRBD1 as D (5 bases). V was shortened by 5 bases and J by 8 bases, with 8 bases between the two germline ends. Per germline, CDR1 SGHRS and CDR2 YFSETQ. The CDR3 consists of 11 residues. Here the CDR3 reads CASRETDEQFF. As DNA, the CDR3 is TGCGCCAGCAGAGAGACAGATGAGCAGTTCTTC.

The gene calls are TRBV4-1 and TRBJ1-2; D is unresolved. The CDR3 consists of 15 residues. V was cut by 0 bases and J by 4 bases, with 12 bases left in between. From germline, CDR1 is MGHRA and CDR2 YSYEKL. This CDR3 is CASSQDFELIYGYTF. The CDR3 region has the DNA TGCGCCAGCAGCCAAGATTTTGAACTGATCTATGGCTACACCTTC.

The CDR3 nucleotides are TGTGCCAGCAGCTTAGCGAGGGAGACCCAGTACTTC. As protein: CASSLARETQYF. The rearrangement joins TRBV7-9 to TRBJ2-5; D call uncertain. This CDR3 spans 12 amino acids. The germline gives CDR1 SEHNR, CDR2 FQNEAQ (reference sequence). V was shortened by 0 bases and J by 5 bases, with 4 bases between the two germline ends. The full variable domain, rest sourced from reference TRBV7-9 and TRBJ2-5, is DTGVSQNPRHKITKRGQNVTFRCDPISEHNRLYWYRQTLGQGPEFLTYFQNEAQLEKSRLLSDRFSAERPKGSFSTLEIQRTEQGDSAMYLCASSLARETQYFGPGTRLLVL.

This clone appeared a single time. This sequence joins TRBV5-1 and TRBJ2-2; D is uncertain. The length of the CDR3 is 13 residues. Trimming cost V 1 base and J 5 bases, with 6 bases left between them. CDR1 SGHRS and CDR2 YFSETQ come from the germline V gene. CDR3 residues: CASSLRETGELFF. In DNA form, the CDR3 reads TGCGCCAGCAGCTTGAGAGAAACCGGGGAGCTGTTTTTT.

V gene TRBV7-9 combines with J gene TRBJ2-3; D unresolved. V lost 1 base, J lost 7 bases, and 6 bases lay in between. The germline CDR1 and CDR2 sequences are SEHNR and FQNEAQ (reference sequence). The CDR3 is 12 amino acids. CDR3 nucleotides: TGTGCCAGCAGCTTAGGGCAGAATACGCAGTATTTT. This codes for CASSLGQNTQYF. The entire variable domain, with the rest obtained from reference TRBV7-9 and TRBJ2-3, is as follows: DTGVSQNPRHKITKRGQNVTFRCDPISEHNRLYWYRQTLGQGPEFLTYFQNEAQLEKSRLLSDRFSAERPKGSFSTLEIQRTEQGDSAMYLCASSLGQNTQYFGPGTRLTVL.

The chain is built from TRBV7-9 and TRBJ1-1; 9 nucleotides agree with TRBD1. The germline V gene encodes CDR1 SEHNR and CDR2 FQNEAQ (reference sequence). J gave up 3 bases and V 3 bases, and 2 bases lay outside the gene matches. The CDR3 runs 14 residues. CDR3 protein: CASSFRTGDTEAFF. In DNA form, the CDR3 reads TGTGCCAGCAGCTTCCGGACAGGGGACACTGAAGCTTTCTTT.